The T cell receptor (beta chain) described here comes from a study of blood T cell repertoires in COVID-19. Study overall: The United States, Italy and Spain were the sources of the acute and convalescent COVID-19 samples.

The V gene end was trimmed by 2 bases and the J gene end by 0 bases; junction bases not matched to a gene: 5. The CDR3 runs to 16 residues. Germline CDR1 SNHLY, CDR2 FYNNEI. Original data processing: Reference gene primer amplification gave nucleated cell count estimates. The method was immunoSEQ multiplex PCR; TCRdb's version includes in-frame clones alone and lacks a portion of them. That table is the source of V, J and clone size, and D and trimming were worked out from the DNA. Of 150,000 to 200,000 clones in the sample, about 83% were seen once. The specimen was peripheral blood. The sequence derives from a man in his fifties or sixties with acute or convalescent COVID-19. V and J are TRBV2 and TRBJ2-7, with 9 bases matching TRBD2. The DNA of the CDR3 is TGTGCCAGCAGTGAAAGAGTAGCGGGGGCCTCCTACGAGCAGTACTTC. As protein: CASSERVAGASYEQYF.